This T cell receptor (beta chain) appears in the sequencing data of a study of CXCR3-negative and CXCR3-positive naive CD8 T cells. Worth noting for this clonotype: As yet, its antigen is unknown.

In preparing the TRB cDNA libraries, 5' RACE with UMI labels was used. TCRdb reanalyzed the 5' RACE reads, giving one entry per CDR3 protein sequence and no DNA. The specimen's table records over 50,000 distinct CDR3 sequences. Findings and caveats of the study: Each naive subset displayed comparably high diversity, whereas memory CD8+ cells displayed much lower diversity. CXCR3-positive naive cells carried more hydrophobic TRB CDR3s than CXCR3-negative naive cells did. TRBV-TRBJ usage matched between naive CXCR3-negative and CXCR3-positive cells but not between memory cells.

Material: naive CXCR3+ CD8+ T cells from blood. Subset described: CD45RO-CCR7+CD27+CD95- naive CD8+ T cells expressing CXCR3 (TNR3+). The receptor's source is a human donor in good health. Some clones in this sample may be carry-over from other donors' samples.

The CDR3 here is CASSSRSSINEQFF. The rearrangement joins TRBV6-2 or TRBV6-3 to TRBJ2-1; TCRdb designates TRBD2, a call that cannot be tested without DNA. The CDR3 is 14 residues long. Per the germline V gene, CDR1 is MNHEY and CDR2 is SVGEGT.